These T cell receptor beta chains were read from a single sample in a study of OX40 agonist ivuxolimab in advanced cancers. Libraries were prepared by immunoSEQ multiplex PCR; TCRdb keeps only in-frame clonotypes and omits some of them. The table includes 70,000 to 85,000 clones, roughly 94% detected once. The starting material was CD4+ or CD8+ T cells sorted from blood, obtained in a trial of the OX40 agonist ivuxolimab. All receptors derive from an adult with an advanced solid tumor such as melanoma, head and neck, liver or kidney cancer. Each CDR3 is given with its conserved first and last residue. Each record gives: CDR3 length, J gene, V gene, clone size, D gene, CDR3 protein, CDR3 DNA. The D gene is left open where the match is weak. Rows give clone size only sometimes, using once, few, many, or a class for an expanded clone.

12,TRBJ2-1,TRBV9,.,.,CASSPSGNEQFF,TGTGCCAGCAGCCCTAGTGGTAATGAGCAGTTCTTC
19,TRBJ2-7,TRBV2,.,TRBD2,CASSEHLRESWGNDYEQYF,TGTGCCAGCAGTGAACATTTGCGGGAGTCTTGGGGTAATGACTACGAGCAGTACTTC
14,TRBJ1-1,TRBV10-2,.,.,CASSERTDNTEAFF,TGCGCCAGCAGTGAACGGACAGACAACACTGAAGCTTTCTTT
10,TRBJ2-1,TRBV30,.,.,CAWSVAEQFF,TGTGCCTGGAGTGTGGCCGAGCAGTTCTTC
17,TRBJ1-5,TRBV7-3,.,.,CASSLNQGAYSNQPQHF,TGTGCCAGCAGCTTAAATCAGGGAGCCTATAGCAATCAGCCCCAGCATTTT
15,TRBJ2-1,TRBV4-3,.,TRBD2,CASSHSGRGYNEQFF,TGCGCCAGCAGCCATAGCGGGAGGGGCTACAATGAGCAGTTCTTC
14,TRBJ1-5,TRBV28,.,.,CASSLQVRGQPQHF,TGTGCCAGCAGTCTACAGGTTCGCGGTCAGCCCCAGCATTTT
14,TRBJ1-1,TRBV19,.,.,CASSIGNRDTEAFF,TGTGCCAGTAGTATAGGAAACAGGGACACTGAAGCTTTCTTT
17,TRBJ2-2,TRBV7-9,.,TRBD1,CASGLGRDRVHAGELFF,TGTGCCAGCGGCCTAGGGCGGGACAGGGTACATGCCGGGGAGCTGTTTTTT
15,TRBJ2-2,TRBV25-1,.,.,CASKGSGANTGELFF,TGTGCCAGCAAGGGGTCGGGGGCGAACACCGGGGAGCTGTTTTTT
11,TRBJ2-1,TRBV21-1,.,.,CPEGFDNEQFF,TGTCCTGAGGGATTCGACAATGAGCAGTTCTTC
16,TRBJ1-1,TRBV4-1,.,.,CASSQPRTGMNTEAFF,TGCGCCAGCAGCCAACCTAGGACGGGAATGAACACTGAAGCTTTCTTT
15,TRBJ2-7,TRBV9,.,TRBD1,CASSTGGSPSYEQYF,TGTGCCAGCAGTACAGGGGGCTCCCCCTCCTACGAGCAGTACTTC
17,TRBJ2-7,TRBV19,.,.,CASSVSDSRLASYEQYF,TGTGCCAGTAGTGTCTCAGACTCCCGACTCGCTTCCTACGAGCAGTACTTC
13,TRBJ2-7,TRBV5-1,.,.,CASRAGHPYEQYF,TGCGCCAGCAGGGCGGGACACCCCTACGAGCAGTACTTC
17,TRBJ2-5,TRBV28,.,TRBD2,CASSGTSGRAREETQYF,TGTGCCAGCAGTGGGACTAGCGGGAGGGCCAGAGAAGAGACCCAGTACTTC
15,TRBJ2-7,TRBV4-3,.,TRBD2,CASSQLLAGSYEQYF,TGCGCCAGCAGCCAACTACTAGCGGGGTCCTACGAGCAGTACTTC
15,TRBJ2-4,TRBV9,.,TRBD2,CASSVGTSGANIQYF,TGTGCCAGCAGCGTAGGGACTAGCGGGGCGAACATTCAGTACTTC
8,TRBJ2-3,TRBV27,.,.,CASTTQYF,TGTGCCAGCACTACGCAGTATTTT
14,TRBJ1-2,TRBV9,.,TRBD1,CASSTWTGVDGYTF,TGTGCCAGCAGCACATGGACAGGGGTTGATGGCTACACCTTC
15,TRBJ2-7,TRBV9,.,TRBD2,CASSDGTSGKYEQYF,TGTGCCAGCAGCGACGGGACTAGCGGAAAGTACGAGCAGTACTTC
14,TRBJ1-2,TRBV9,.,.,CASSALRGPYGYTF,TGTGCCAGCAGCGCACTTCGGGGGCCCTACGGCTACACCTTC
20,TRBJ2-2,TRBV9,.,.,CASSASGGLPSHPNTGELFF,TGTGCCAGCAGCGCATCCGGAGGACTACCGTCGCATCCAAACACCGGGGAGCTGTTTTTT
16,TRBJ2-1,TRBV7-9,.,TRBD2,CASSLVSGSSYNEQFF,TGTGCCAGCAGCTTAGTTAGCGGGAGCTCCTACAATGAGCAGTTCTTC
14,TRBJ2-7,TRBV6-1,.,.,CASSGPKISYEQYF,TGTGCCAGCAGTGGGCCGAAGATCTCCTACGAGCAGTACTTC
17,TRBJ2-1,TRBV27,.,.,CASSLGVRSTLYNEQFF,TGTGCCAGCAGTTTGGGGGTAAGGTCCACTCTGTACAATGAGCAGTTCTTC
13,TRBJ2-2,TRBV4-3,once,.,CASSPSITGELFF,TGCGCCAGCAGTCCTAGCATCACCGGGGAGCTGTTTTTT
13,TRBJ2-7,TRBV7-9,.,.,CASSYVGPYEQYF,TGTGCCAGCAGCTATGTGGGACCCTACGAGCAGTACTTC
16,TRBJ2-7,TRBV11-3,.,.,CASSCWGRWRSYEQYF,TGTGCCAGCAGCTGCTGGGGGCGGTGGAGGTCCTACGAGCAGTACTTC
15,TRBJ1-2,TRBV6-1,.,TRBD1,CASSEVLTGGYGYTF,TGTGCCAGCAGTGAAGTTTTGACAGGGGGCTATGGCTACACCTTC
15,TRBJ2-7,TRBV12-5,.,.,CASGLGGEGMGEQYF,TGTGCTAGTGGTTTGGGGGGAGAGGGGATGGGCGAGCAGTACTTC
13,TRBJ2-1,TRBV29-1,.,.,CSVPGSSLYEQFF,TGCAGCGTGCCGGGATCCAGTCTTTATGAGCAGTTCTTC
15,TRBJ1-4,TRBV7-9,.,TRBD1,CASSPVTGQVEKLFF,TGTGCCAGCAGCCCTGTAACGGGACAGGTCGAAAAACTGTTTTTT
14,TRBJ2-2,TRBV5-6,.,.,CASSFQGSPRGAVF,TGTGCCAGCAGCTTCCAGGGATCACCCCGGGGAGCTGTTTTT
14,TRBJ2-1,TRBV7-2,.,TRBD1,CASSLPRTGDEQFF,TGTGCCAGCAGCTTGCCCAGGACAGGGGATGAGCAGTTCTTC
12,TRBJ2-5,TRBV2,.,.,CASKDYQETQYF,TGTGCCAGCAAAGACTACCAAGAGACCCAGTACTTC
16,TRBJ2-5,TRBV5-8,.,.,CASSYYTRTGKETQYF,TGTGCCAGCAGCTACTATACCCGGACTGGGAAAGAGACCCAGTACTTC
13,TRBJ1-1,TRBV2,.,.,CASSAQLNTEAFF,TGTGCCAGCAGTGCACAGCTGAACACTGAAGCTTTCTTT
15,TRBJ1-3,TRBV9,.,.,CASSSTGMLGNTIYF,TGTGCCAGCAGCTCGACGGGAATGCTTGGAAACACCATATATTTT
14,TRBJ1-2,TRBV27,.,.,CASSFGTPNYGYTF,TGTGCCAGCAGTTTTGGGACACCTAACTATGGCTACACCTTC
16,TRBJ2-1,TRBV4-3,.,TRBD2,CASSQEARLAGNEQFF,TGCGCCAGCAGCCAAGAGGCGAGACTAGCTGGTAATGAGCAGTTCTTC
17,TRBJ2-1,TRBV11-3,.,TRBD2,CASSLDRPSGYYNEQFF,TGTGCCAGCAGCTTAGATAGGCCTAGCGGATACTACAATGAGCAGTTCTTC
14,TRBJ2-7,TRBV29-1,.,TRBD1,CSVENTGGGYEQYF,TGCAGCGTTGAAAATACAGGGGGCGGGTACGAGCAGTACTTC
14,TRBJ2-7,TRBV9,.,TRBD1,CASSAGQANYEQYF,TGTGCCAGCAGCGCCGGACAGGCTAACTACGAGCAGTACTTC
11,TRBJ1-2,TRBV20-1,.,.,CSARSDYGYTF,TGCAGTGCTAGATCTGACTATGGCTACACCTTC
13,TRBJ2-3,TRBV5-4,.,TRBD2,CASSPTSSDTQYF,TGTGCCAGCAGCCCGACTAGCTCAGATACGCAGTATTTT
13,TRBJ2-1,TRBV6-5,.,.,CASRGSAPNEQFF,TGTGCCAGCAGGGGAAGTGCCCCCAATGAGCAGTTCTTC
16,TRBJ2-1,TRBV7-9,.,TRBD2,CASSLEEREVNDEQFF,TGTGCCAGCAGCTTAGAGGAGCGGGAGGTGAACGATGAGCAGTTCTTC
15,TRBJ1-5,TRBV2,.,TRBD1,CASSEVTGARQPQHF,TGTGCCAGCAGTGAGGTGACAGGGGCCAGGCAGCCCCAGCATTTT
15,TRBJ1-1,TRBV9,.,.,CASSPRGGLNAEAFF,TGTGCCAGCAGCCCTAGGGGGGGTCTTAACGCTGAAGCTTTCTTT
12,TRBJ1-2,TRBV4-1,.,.,CASSQDYYGYTF,TGCGCCAGCAGCCAAGACTATTATGGCTACACCTTC
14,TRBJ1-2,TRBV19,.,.,CASSIIPAAPGYIF,TGTGCCAGTAGTATTATCCCTGCCGCTCCAGGATACATCTTC
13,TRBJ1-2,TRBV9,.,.,CASSDGGVEGYTF,TGTGCCAGCAGCGATGGGGGCGTTGAGGGCTACACCTTC
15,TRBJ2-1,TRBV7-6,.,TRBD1,CASSHPGQNYNEQFF,TGTGCCAGCAGCCATCCGGGACAGAACTACAATGAGCAGTTCTTC
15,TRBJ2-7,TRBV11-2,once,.,CASSLDFGSSYEQYF,TGTGCCAGCAGCTTAGATTTCGGCAGCTCCTACGAGCAGTACTTC
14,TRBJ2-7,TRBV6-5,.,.,CASSRTGGSYEQYF,TGTGCCAGCAGTCGCACCGGGGGATCCTACGAGCAGTACTTC
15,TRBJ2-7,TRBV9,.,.,CASSPGVETTHEQYF,TGTGCCAGCAGCCCAGGCGTTGAGACGACCCACGAGCAGTACTTC